The T cell receptor (beta chain) described here comes from a study of shared T cell receptors in the human thymus. The protocol was immunoSEQ multiplex PCR, while the TCRdb copy is restricted to in-frame clones and leaves out a portion. In the table there are hundreds of thousands of clones, around 78% of which are singletons. This CDR3 is 14 amino acids long. Germline V CDR1 and CDR2: MNHEY, SVGAGI. V was pared by 6 bases and J by 3 bases, with 15 bases between. These data are also associated with another study on human thymus T cells. That work contributes: Thymic and blood repertoires seemed to favor certain V and J genes.

The sample comprised thymocytes. The V gene is TRBV6-5, the J gene TRBJ2-7, with D possibly being TRBD1 (6 bases). The sequence was collected from a boy in the first two years of life with a congenital heart defect. The CDR3 region has the DNA TGTGCCAGCAGCACCTTCAGGGGCAGCTACGAGCAGTACTTC. Its protein is CASSTFRGSYEQYF.